This T cell receptor beta chain is drawn from a study of T cell responses to AZD1222 COVID-19 vaccine. The CDR3 runs to 13 residues. Unmatched junction bases numbered 6, after V lost 7 bases and J lost 4 bases. Germline CDR1 is WNHNN and CDR2 is SYGVQD (reference sequence). Sequencing was performed with immunoSEQ multiplex PCR; in TCRdb, only in-frame clones are kept and a portion is missing. This table holds 95,000 to 150,000 clones, 90% found once. This sequence was found in an adult in good health. The specimen comprised peripheral blood, sampled on day 0 of MenACWY control vaccination. The chain has TRBV10-1 and TRBJ2-5, with TRBD1 matching 7 bases. The CDR3 is CASTLGGVETQYF. The CDR3 DNA reads TGCGCCAGCACGCTAGGGGGCGTAGAGACCCAGTACTTC.